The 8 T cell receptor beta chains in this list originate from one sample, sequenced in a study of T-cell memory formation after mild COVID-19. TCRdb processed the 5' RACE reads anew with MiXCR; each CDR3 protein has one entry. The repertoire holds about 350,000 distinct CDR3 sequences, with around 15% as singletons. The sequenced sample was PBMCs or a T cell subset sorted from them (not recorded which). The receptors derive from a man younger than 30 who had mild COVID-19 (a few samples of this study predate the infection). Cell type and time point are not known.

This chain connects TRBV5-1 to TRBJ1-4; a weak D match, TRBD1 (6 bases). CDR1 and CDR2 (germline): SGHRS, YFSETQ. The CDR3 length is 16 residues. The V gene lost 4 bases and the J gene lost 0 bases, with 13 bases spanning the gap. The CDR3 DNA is TGCGCCAGCAGCCCTGACAGGATCGCAACTAATGAAAAACTGTTTTTT. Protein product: CASSPDRIATNEKLFF.

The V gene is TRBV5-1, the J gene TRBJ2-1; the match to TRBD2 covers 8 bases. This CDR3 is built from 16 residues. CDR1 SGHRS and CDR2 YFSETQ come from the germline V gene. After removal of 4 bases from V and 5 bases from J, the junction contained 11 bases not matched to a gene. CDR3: CASSVNRGGSNNEQFF. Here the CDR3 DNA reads TGCGCCAGCAGCGTTAACCGGGGGGGAAGCAACAATGAGCAGTTCTTC.

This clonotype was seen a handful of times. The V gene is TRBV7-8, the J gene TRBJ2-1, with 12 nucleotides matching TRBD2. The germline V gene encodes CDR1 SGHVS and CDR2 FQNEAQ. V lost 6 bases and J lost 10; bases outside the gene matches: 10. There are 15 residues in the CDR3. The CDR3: CASRTTSGGWLEQFF. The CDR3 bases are TGTGCCAGCAGGACAACTAGCGGGGGGTGGTTAGAGCAGTTCTTC.

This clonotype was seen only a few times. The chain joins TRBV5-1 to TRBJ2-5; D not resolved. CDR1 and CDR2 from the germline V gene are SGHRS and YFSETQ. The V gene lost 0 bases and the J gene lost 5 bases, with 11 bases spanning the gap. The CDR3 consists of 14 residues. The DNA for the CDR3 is TGCGCCAGCAGCTTGGAGGGTCCTAATGAGACCCAGTACTTC. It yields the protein CASSLEGPNETQYF.

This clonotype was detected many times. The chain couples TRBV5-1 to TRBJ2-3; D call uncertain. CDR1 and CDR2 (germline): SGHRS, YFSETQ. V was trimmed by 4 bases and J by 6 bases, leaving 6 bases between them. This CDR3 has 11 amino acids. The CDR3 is CASSRGDTQYF. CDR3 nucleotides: TGCGCCAGCAGCCGTGGGGATACGCAGTATTTT.

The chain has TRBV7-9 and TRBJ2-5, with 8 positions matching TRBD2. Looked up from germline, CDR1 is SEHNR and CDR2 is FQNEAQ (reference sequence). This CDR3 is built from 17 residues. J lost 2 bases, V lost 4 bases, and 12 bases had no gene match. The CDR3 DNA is TGTGCCAGCAGCTCTATCCCTTTGACTAGCGCACAAGAGACCCAGTACTTC. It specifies CASSSIPLTSAQETQYF.

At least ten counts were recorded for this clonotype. CDR3 sequence reads: CASSFGTTGTDTQYF. CDR3 nucleotide sequence: TGTGCCAGCAGTTTTGGGACCACGGGTACAGATACGCAGTATTTT. V gene TRBV12-3 or TRBV12-4 combines with J gene TRBJ2-3; D possibly uses TRBD1 or TRBD2 (5 bases each). Trimming cost V 3 bases and J 3 bases, with 13 bases left between them. This CDR3 is 15 amino acids long.

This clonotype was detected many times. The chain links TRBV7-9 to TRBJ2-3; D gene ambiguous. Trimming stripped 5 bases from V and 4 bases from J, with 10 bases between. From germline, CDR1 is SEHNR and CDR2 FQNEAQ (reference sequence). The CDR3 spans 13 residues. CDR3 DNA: TGTGCCAGCAGCCTAGAGTGGGCAGATACGCAGTATTTT. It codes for CASSLEWADTQYF.